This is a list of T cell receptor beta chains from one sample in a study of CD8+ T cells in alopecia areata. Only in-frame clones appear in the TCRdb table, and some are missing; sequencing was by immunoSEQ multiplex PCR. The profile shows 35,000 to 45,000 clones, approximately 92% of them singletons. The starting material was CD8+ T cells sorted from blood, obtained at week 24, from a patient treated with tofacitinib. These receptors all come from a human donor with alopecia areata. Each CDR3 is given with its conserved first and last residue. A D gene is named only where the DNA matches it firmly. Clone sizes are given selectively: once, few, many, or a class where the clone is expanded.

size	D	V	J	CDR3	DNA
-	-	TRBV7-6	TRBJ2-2	CASSLGGTGELFF	TGTGCCAGCAGCTTAGGGGGAACCGGGGAGCTGTTTTTT
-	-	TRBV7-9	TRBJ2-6	CASSLIVTDRDSGANVLTF	TGTGCCAGCAGCTTAATTGTTACAGACCGAGACTCTGGGGCCAACGTCCTGACTTTC
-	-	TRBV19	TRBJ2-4	CASSIDGDKVSKNIQYF	TGTGCCAGTAGTATAGATGGGGATAAGGTGTCCAAAAACATTCAGTACTTC
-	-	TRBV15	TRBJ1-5	CATSRDGGNWQPQHF	TGTGCCACCAGCAGAGATGGGGGGAACTGGCAGCCCCAGCATTTT
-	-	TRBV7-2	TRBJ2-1	CASSLGPGAPGEQFF	TGTGCCAGCAGCTTAGGTCCGGGGGCCCCGGGGGAGCAGTTCTTC
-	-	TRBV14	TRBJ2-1	CASSQGGLRGLGFF	TGTGCCAGCAGCCAAGGAGGCCTCCGTGGGTTAGGGTTCTTC
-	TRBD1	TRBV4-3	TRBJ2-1	CASSQEAGQGSYNEQFF	TGCGCCAGCAGCCAAGAAGCTGGACAGGGATCCTACAATGAGCAGTTCTTC
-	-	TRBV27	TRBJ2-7	CASSWGTGTYF	-
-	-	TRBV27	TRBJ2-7	CASSLRGRTYEQYF	TGTGCCAGCAGTTTAAGGGGCCGAACCTACGAGCAGTACTTC
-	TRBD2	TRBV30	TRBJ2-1	CAWSSTLAGYNEQFF	TGTGCCTGGAGTAGTACACTAGCGGGGTACAATGAGCAGTTCTTC
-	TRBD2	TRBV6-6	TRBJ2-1	CASGEGGGAGDEQFF	TGTGCCAGCGGCGAAGGAGGCGGGGCGGGGGATGAGCAGTTCTTC
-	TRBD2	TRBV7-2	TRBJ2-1	CASSGTSGETYSYNEQFF	TGTGCCAGCAGCGGGACTAGCGGGGAGACTTATTCCTACAATGAGCAGTTCTTC
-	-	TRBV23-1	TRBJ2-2	CASSQSETNTGELFF	TGCGCCAGCAGTCAATCAGAGACGAACACCGGGGAGCTGTTTTTT
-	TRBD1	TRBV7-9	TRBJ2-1	CASSSLAGQGPYNEQFF	TGTGCCAGCAGCAGCTTAGCTGGACAGGGCCCCTACAATGAGCAGTTCTTC
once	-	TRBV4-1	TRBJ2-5	CASSQVEFDFRETQYF	TGCGCCAGCAGCCAAGTAGAGTTCGACTTCCGAGAGACCCAGTACTTC
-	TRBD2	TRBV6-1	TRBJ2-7	CASSEGSGGSYEQYF	TGTGCCAGCAGTGAAGGAAGCGGGGGGTCCTACGAGCAGTACTTC
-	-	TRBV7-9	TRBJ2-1	CASSPIYEQFF	TGTGCCAGCAGCCCTATCTATGAGCAGTTCTTC
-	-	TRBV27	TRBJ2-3	CASSLSSTDTQYF	TGTGCCAGCAGTTTATCTAGCACAGATACGCAGTATTTT
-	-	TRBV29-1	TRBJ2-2	CSVEVGRGGSGELFF	TGCAGCGTTGAAGTCGGACGAGGTGGTTCAGGGGAGCTGTTTTTT
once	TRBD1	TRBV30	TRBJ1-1	CAWNGGTGLNTEAFF	TGTGCCTGGAACGGAGGGACAGGGTTGAACACTGAAGCTTTCTTT
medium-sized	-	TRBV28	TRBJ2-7	CASSLSANPYEQYF	TGTGCCAGCAGTTTATCGGCTAACCCCTACGAGCAGTACTTC
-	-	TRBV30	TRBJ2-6	CACLQGPGANVLTF	TGTGCCTGCTTACAGGGACCCGGGGCCAACGTCCTGACTTTC
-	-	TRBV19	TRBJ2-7	CASSIGGTTYEQYF	TGTGCCAGTAGTATAGGGGGAACCACCTACGAGCAGTACTTC
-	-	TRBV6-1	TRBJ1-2	CASSEAGTYGYTF	TGTGCCAGCAGTGAAGCAGGGACCTATGGCTACACCTTC
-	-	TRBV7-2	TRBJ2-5	CASSLVGQEETQYF	TGTGCCAGCAGCTTAGTAGGCCAGGAGGAGACCCAGTACTTC
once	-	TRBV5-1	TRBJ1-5	CASSLAGASNQPQHF	TGCGCCAGCAGCTTGGCGGGCGCTAGCAATCAGCCCCAGCATTTT